This is a list of T cell receptor beta chains from one sample in a study of tumor-infiltrating T cells and Merkel cell polyomavirus. TCRdb's copy holds only in-frame clones and misses some; the assay was immunoSEQ multiplex PCR. The sample contains 24,000 or so clones, 70% to 90% of which appear only once. Sequenced material: lymph node tissue. These receptors originate from a man aged 50-60 years with Merkel cell carcinoma. Both conserved end residues are part of each CDR3. Each record gives: D gene, clone size, V gene, J gene, CDR3 DNA, CDR3 protein. A D gene is named only where the DNA matches it firmly. Clone size appears in some rows only: once, few, many, or a class for an expanded clone.

TRBD2	.	TRBV5-4	TRBJ2-3	TGTGCCAGCAAAGGGGCGGGAGGCACAGATACGCAGTATTTT	CASKGAGGTDTQYF
TRBD2	few	TRBV4-1	TRBJ2-3	TGCGCCAGCAGCCTCGGGACTAGCGTAGATACGCAGTATTTT	CASSLGTSVDTQYF
.	.	TRBV27	TRBJ2-3	TGTGCCAGCAGTCCTAGCGACGGCACAGATACGCAGTATTTT	CASSPSDGTDTQYF
TRBD1	.	TRBV6-1	TRBJ1-1	TGTGCCAGCAGTGGGGGACAGGGGGTCATTGAAGCTTTCTTT	CASSGGQGVIEAFF
.	.	TRBV18	TRBJ1-2	TGTGCCAGCTCACCACCTTCAGGGAAGTATGGCTACACCTTC	CASSPPSGKYGYTF
TRBD1	.	TRBV6-1	TRBJ1-3	TGTGCCACCGATTTCGACAGGGTACAAGGAAACACCATATATTTT	CATDFDRVQGNTIYF
.	.	TRBV29-1	TRBJ2-5	TGCAGCGTTGTATCAGAGACCCAGTACTTC	CSVVSETQYF
TRBD2	.	TRBV29-1	TRBJ2-5	TGCAGCGTTGAGGCAGCTAGCGGGGTTGGAGAGACCCAGTACTTC	CSVEAASGVGETQYF
.	.	TRBV13	TRBJ2-7	TGTGCCAGCAGCTTCGTCCAGGGGAACTACGAGCAGTACTTC	CASSFVQGNYEQYF
TRBD1	.	TRBV19	TRBJ2-2	TGTGCCAGCAGGGGGTCCCCGAACACCGGGGAGCTGTTTTTT	CASRGSPNTGELFF
TRBD1	.	TRBV6-6	TRBJ2-5	TGTGCCAGCAGTTACCCGCCACAGGGGGCGCTTGAGACCCAGTACTTC	CASSYPPQGALETQYF
.	.	TRBV9	TRBJ2-3	TGTGCCAGCAGCGTAACATCCCCAGATACGCAGTATTTT	CASSVTSPDTQYF
.	.	TRBV6-5	TRBJ1-6	TGTGCCAGCAGCTCGTGGGCAGGGACTCCTTCACCCCTCCACTTT	CASSSWAGTPSPLHF
.	.	TRBV18	TRBJ1-2	TGTGCCAGCTCACCAGGGGTACCGGACACCGTCTTC	CASSPGVPDTVF
TRBD1	.	TRBV14	TRBJ2-2	TGTGCCAGCAGCCAGACGACAGGGGGGAACACCGGGGAGCTGTTTTTT	CASSQTTGGNTGELFF
.	.	TRBV5-1	TRBJ2-4	TGCGCCAGCAGCTTAGGGGATTCCCAAAACATTCAGTACTTC	CASSLGDSQNIQYF
TRBD2	few	TRBV6-5	TRBJ2-5	TGTGCCAGCAGCGAGGAGCGGGAGGACCAAGAGACCCAGTACTTC	CASSEEREDQETQYF
TRBD1	medium-sized	TRBV27	TRBJ2-7	TGTGCCAGCAGTTTCGAGGGACAGGGTCTTTACGAGCAGTACTTC	CASSFEGQGLYEQYF
.	.	TRBV5-1	TRBJ1-2	TGCGCCAGCAGCTTGGGACAGGTCGAGGATGGCTACACCTTC	CASSLGQVEDGYTF
TRBD1	.	TRBV29-1	TRBJ2-7	TGCAGCGTTGAAGAGGCTTGGCAGGGGGCCTACGAGCAGTACTTC	CSVEEAWQGAYEQYF
.	.	TRBV6-6	TRBJ1-4	TGTGCCAGCAGCCGTGGGGGGGGACACGATTATGAAAAACTGTTTTTT	CASSRGGGHDYEKLFF
TRBD1	.	TRBV28	TRBJ1-3	TGTGCCAGCAGCCGCCAGGGGGCCGGCGGAAACACCATATATTTT	CASSRQGAGGNTIYF
TRBD2	.	TRBV5-4	TRBJ2-4	TGTGCCAGCAGCTTTAAGAGAGGCGGGAGCGTGAACATTCAGTACTTC	CASSFKRGGSVNIQYF
.	.	TRBV28	TRBJ2-7	TGTGCCAGCATGCAGGGATCCTATACATACGAGCAGTACTTC	CASMQGSYTYEQYF
.	.	TRBV2	TRBJ1-5	TGTGCCAGCAGTGAACCAAATCAGCCCCAGCATTTT	CASSEPNQPQHF
.	once	TRBV28	TRBJ1-2	TGTGCCGTCCCTGGGGGGGCACATGGCTACACCTTC	CAVPGGAHGYTF
.	.	TRBV7-8	TRBJ2-2	TGTGCCAGCTTGTACACAGGCAGGCGGCAAACCGGGGAGCTGTTTTTT	CASLYTGRRQTGELFF
TRBD1	.	TRBV9	TRBJ2-5	TGTGCCAGCAGCGGGAGGGGGGGGACAGGGTCAGAGACCCAGTACTTC	CASSGRGGTGSETQYF
TRBD2	.	TRBV7-3	TRBJ2-3	TGTGCCAGCAGCTCCCGCCGGGACTATGTAACAGATACGCAGTATTTT	CASSSRRDYVTDTQYF
TRBD1	.	TRBV4-2	TRBJ1-5	TGTGCCAGCAGCCAAGGGACAGGGGATATGCCCCAGCATTTT	CASSQGTGDMPQHF
.	.	TRBV29-1	TRBJ2-7	TGCAGCGTTGAAGTAACAGCTTTTTCCTACGAGCAGTACTTC	CSVEVTAFSYEQYF
TRBD1	.	TRBV7-8	TRBJ2-5	TGTGCCAGCAGCGCCGCCGGACAGGGGGCGAGACTAGCCCGAGTAGAGACCCAGTACTTC	CASSAAGQGARLARVETQYF
.	.	TRBV28	TRBJ1-3	TGTGCCAGCAGTTTGGGGACTGTCTCTGGAAACACCATATATTTT	CASSLGTVSGNTIYF
.	.	TRBV28	TRBJ1-1	TGTGCCAGCCCTAACACGAGCGCTGAAGCTTTCTTT	CASPNTSAEAFF
.	once	TRBV2	TRBJ1-4	TGTGCCAGCAGTGTGAGGGGGACTAATGAAAAACTGTTTTTT	CASSVRGTNEKLFF
TRBD2	.	TRBV5-1	TRBJ2-1	TGCGCCAGCAGCCAAGTGGGACTAGCTGTTGAGCAGTTCTTC	CASSQVGLAVEQFF
.	.	TRBV11-2	TRBJ2-5	TGTGCCAGCAGCTCCGTTTCCCAAGAGACCCAGTACTTC	CASSSVSQETQYF
TRBD2	.	TRBV29-1	TRBJ2-5	TGCAGCGTTTTAGGGGGAACGACTAGCGGGAGGGCCCTTGAGACCCAGTACTTC	CSVLGGTTSGRALETQYF
TRBD1	once	TRBV7-7	TRBJ1-3	TGTGCTAGCAGCCCGGGACAGGGCGGTGGAAACACCATATATTTT	CASSPGQGGGNTIYF
TRBD1	.	TRBV7-2	TRBJ1-2	TGTGCCAGCAGCTCCAGAAACGACAGGGGTAATGGCTACACCTTC	CASSSRNDRGNGYTF
.	.	TRBV7-6	TRBJ2-2	TGTGCCAGCAGCTTGAGTGGCACCGGGGAGCTGTTTTTT	CASSLSGTGELFF
TRBD2	.	TRBV18	TRBJ2-5	TGTGCCAGCTCACCGGGAGCGGGGGGTGGCGAGACCCAGTACTTC	CASSPGAGGGETQYF
.	once	TRBV5-4	TRBJ1-2	TGTGCCAGCAGCTTGAGGGGAGGGTATGGCTACACCTTC	CASSLRGGYGYTF